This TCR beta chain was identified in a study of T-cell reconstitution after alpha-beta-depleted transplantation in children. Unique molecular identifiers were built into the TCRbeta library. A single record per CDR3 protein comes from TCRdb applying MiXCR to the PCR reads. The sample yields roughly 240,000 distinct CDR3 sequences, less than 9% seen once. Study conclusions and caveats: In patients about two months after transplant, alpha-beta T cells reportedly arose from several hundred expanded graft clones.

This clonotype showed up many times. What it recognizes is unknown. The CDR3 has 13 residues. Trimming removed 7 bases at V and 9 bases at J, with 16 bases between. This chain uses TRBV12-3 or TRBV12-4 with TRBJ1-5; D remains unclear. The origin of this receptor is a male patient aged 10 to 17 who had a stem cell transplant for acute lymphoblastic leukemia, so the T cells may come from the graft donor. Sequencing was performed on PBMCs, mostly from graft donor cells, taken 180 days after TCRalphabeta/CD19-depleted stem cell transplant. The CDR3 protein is CASTPQRSGPQHF. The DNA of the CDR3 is TGTGCCAGCACCCCCCAACGGAGTGGGCCCCAGCATTTT.